This TCR beta chain stems from a study of patients and donors after allogeneic stem cell transplantation. MiXCR was run by TCRdb on the RT-PCR reads, yielding one entry per CDR3 protein. The sample holds 57,000 or so distinct CDR3 sequences; roughly 15% are singletons and the top ten take more than 25%. The CDR3 is 14 amino acids. From germline, CDR1 is DFQATT and CDR2 SNEGSKA (reference sequence). V was cut by 0 bases and J by 0 bases, with 8 bases left in between. The sequenced sample was blood, either unsorted or a sorted T cell fraction (not recorded which). This sequence joins TRBV20-1 and TRBJ1-1; D is ambiguous. This clonotype was sampled from a human donor who was either an allogeneic HSCT recipient or a stem cell or donor lymphocyte infusion donor (not recorded which). It is not recorded whose cells these are; they may come from a transplant donor. The CDR3 sequence is CSARDGSLNTEAFF. The DNA for the CDR3 is TGCAGTGCTAGAGACGGCAGCCTGAACACTGAAGCTTTCTTT.